This TCR beta chain was recovered during a study of a mutant IDH1 vaccine in newly diagnosed glioma. The study's findings and limits: Seemingly, pseudoprogression had no relation to changes in the top peripheral T cell clonotypes.

Between the trimmed V and J ends, which lost 7 bases and 2 bases, there was a span of 12 bases. The germline V gene has CDR1 SQVTM and CDR2 ANQGSEA. This CDR3 comprises 13 residues. Concerning this clone: Its target is not known.

TCRdb's copy holds only in-frame clones and misses some; the assay was immunoSEQ multiplex PCR. The sample carries about 60,000 clones, 70% to 85% recorded once. The time point here: week 11, during vaccination. Vaccine doses each comprised 300 ug of mutant IDH1 20-mer peptide, with topical imiquimod. Sequences were derived from PBMCs, sampled from a glioma patient whose treatment included an IDH1 peptide vaccine. This chain uses TRBV29-1 with TRBJ2-1; D is perhaps TRBD2 (6 bases). The receptor's source is a woman in her forties or fifties with glioma. The CDR3 DNA is TGCAGCGGTCGCGGGGATACCTACAATGAGCAGTTCTTC. It yields the protein CSGRGDTYNEQFF.